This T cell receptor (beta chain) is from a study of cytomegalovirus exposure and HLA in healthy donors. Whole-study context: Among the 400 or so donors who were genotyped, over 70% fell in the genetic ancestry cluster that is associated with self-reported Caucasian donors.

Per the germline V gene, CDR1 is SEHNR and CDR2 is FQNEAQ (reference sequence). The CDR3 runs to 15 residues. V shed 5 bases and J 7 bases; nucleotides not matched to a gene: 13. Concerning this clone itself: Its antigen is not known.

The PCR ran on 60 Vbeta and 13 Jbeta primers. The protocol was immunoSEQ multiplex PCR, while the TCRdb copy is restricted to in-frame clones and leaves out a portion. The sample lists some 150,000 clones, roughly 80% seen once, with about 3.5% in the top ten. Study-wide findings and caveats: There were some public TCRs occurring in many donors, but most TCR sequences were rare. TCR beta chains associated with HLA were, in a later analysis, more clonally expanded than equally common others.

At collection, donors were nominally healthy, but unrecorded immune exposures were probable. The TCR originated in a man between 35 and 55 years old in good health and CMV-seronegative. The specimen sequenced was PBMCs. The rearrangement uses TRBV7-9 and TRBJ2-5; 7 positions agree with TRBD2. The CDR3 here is CASSTLGEGVGTQYF. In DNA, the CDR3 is TGTGCCAGCAGCACCTTAGGGGAGGGAGTGGGGACCCAGTACTTC.